This T cell receptor (beta chain) came from a study of blood T cell repertoires in COVID-19 (dated by TCRdb to the early 2020s). Regarding the research as a whole: Samples from collaborators originated in the United States, Italy and Spain and spanned both the acute and convalescent phases of COVID-19. The samples were drawn from the first 160 participants of the ongoing ImmuneRACE study and from 950 to 1,500 subjects provided by 6 global collaborators. The material from the prospective study consisted of cDNA or gDNA derived from T cells, B-cell-depleted T cells, or PBMCs. Sample metadata almost always included a de-identified subject ID, COVID-19 status, age in years and sex. The repertoires were released in a freely available public database intended as a resource for research on the immune response to SARS-CoV-2. Deeply sampled blood TCRbeta repertoires from subjects exposed to, actively infected with, or recovered from COVID-19 were included in the dataset. HLA class I and class II types, where available, came from metadata supplied by the sample provider rather than from assay-based typing. Study-wide findings and limitations: How much clinical and demographic metadata was included differed by source and by participant, and the metadata was provided uncurated.

CDR1 and CDR2 are drawn from the germline V gene: MDHEN, SYDVKM. At the junction V is shortened by 7 bases and J by 10 bases, with 22 bases in between. The CDR3 goes from the cysteine to the phenylalanine over 14 residues. CDR3 DNA is the only sequence kept; it has 42 bases, read in frame from the first base. About this clone itself: Its antigen is unknown. Base qualities are not at hand, and no much larger clone is one base apart.

The immunoSEQ Assay, a bias-controlled multiplex PCR, was used to amplify TCRbeta CDR3 regions from genomic DNA. Per the original workflow: The number of nucleated cells in each sample was estimated by amplification of reference gene primers within the assay. To quantify the absolute abundance of each unique TCRbeta CDR3 rearrangement, sequence reads were collapsed and filtered. For each sample, productive Simpson clonality was calculated by taking the square root of Simpson's diversity index across productive rearrangements. TCRdb holds this immuneACCESS table with in-frame rearrangements only. Some clones are missing; in checked studies, unresolved V genes explain under half, and the rest has no known cause. That table furnishes V, J and clone size, whereas the DNA furnished D and trimming. This sample holds around 170,000 clones; about 82% were observed only once. The ten largest clones represent about 7% of the sample.

The collaborating institutions used their own protocols to collect whole blood in K2EDTA tubes. For TCRbeta analysis, collaborators shipped samples in one of three forms: frozen whole blood, isolated PBMCs, or DNA extracted from either of those sample types. Input material: peripheral blood. The sequence was collected from a man between 65 and 85 years old with active or convalescent COVID-19. Recombination joined TRBV28 with TRBJ1-1, and perhaps TRBD1 as D gene, on 5 matching bases. The CDR3 protein sequence reads: CASTDPRGAGGAFF. The DNA sequence reads TGTGCCAGCACAGATCCACGAGGGGCGGGGGGAGCTTTCTTT.